The 24 T cell receptor beta chains given below trace back to one sample, sequenced in a study of shared clonotypes between healthy human individuals. The table came from immunoSEQ multiplex PCR; TCRdb's copy has only in-frame clones and leaves some out. This repertoire shows approximately 1.5 million clones, less than 99% found once; its top ten account for roughly 0.35%. Sequencing was performed on naive CD4+ T cells sorted from blood. Subset described: CD45RA+ positively selected. All receptors come from a man aged 30 to 39 in good health.

The chain employs TRBV18 and TRBJ2-6; TRBD2 agrees at 10 bases. Trimming at V came to 6 bases and at J to 0 bases, leaving 8 bases not matched to a gene. Per germline, CDR1 KGHSH and CDR2 LQKENI. There are 18 residues in the CDR3. Here the CDR3 reads CASSWTSGPLSGANVLTF. The CDR3 coding sequence is TGTGCCAGCTCCTGGACTAGCGGTCCCCTCTCTGGGGCCAACGTCCTGACTTTC.

This chain's CDR3 is CASSSLITGQYF. The CDR3 DNA reads as TGTGCCAGCAGCTCTCTAATTACGGGGCAGTACTTC. The chain couples TRBV5-8 to TRBJ2-7; D ambiguous. Between the trimmed V and J ends, which lost 3 bases and 9 bases, there was a span of 13 bases. Germline-derived CDR1 and CDR2 are SGHTS and YDEGEE. The CDR3 is 12 residues long.

The chain recombines TRBV10-3 with TRBJ1-2, with 7 bases aligning to TRBD1. The V gene's germline CDR1 is ENHRY and CDR2 SYGVKD. The CDR3 has 14 amino acids. With V trimmed by 2 bases and J by 2 bases, 2 bases remained unmatched. The CDR3 region is CAISEGGQNYGYTF. In nucleotides, the CDR3 is TGTGCCATCAGTGAGGGGGGACAGAACTATGGCTACACCTTC.

The V call is TRBV10-3, the J call TRBJ2-7; no clear D. V was cut by 8 bases and J by 0 bases, with 11 bases left in between. There are 13 residues in the CDR3. Germline assignment: CDR1 ENHRY and CDR2 SYGVKD. The CDR3 protein is CAIRPESSYEQYF. The DNA for the CDR3 is TGTGCCATCCGTCCGGAGAGCTCCTACGAGCAGTACTTC.

The V and J genes are TRBV28 and TRBJ2-7; perhaps TRBD1 as D (6 bases). The CDR3 totals 15 residues. V lost 3 bases to trimming and J lost 3 bases, with 15 bases between them. CDR1 and CDR2 from the germline V gene are MDHEN and SYDVKM. The CDR3 region is CASSFRGQPSYEQYF. Written as DNA, the CDR3 is TGTGCCAGCAGTTTTCGAGGACAGCCTAGCTACGAGCAGTACTTC. Based on the CDR3 plus reference TRBV28 and TRBJ2-7, the full variable domain is DVKVTQSSRYLVKRTGEKVFLECVQDMDHENMFWYRQDPGLGLRLIYFSYDVKMKEKGDIPEGYSVSREKKERFSLILESASTNQTSMYLCASSFRGQPSYEQYFGPGTRLTVT.

In this sample, this clone turned up once. This chain joins TRBV9 and TRBJ1-2; D is undetermined. This CDR3 region has 12 residues. Germline lookup yields CDR1 SGDLS and CDR2 YYNGEE. V dropped 4 bases and J dropped 1 base, with 5 bases sitting between them. The CDR3 sequence is CASSRVNYGYTF. The CDR3 region has the DNA TGTGCCAGCAGCAGGGTTAACTATGGCTACACCTTC.

The CDR3 is CASSEGPGLPISPQHF. In DNA, the CDR3 is TGTGCCAGCAGTGAGGGACCGGGACTTCCCATCAGCCCCCAGCATTTT. The V call is TRBV6-1, the J call TRBJ1-5; maybe TRBD1 (5 bases). This CDR3 has 16 amino acids. V lost 3 bases and J 10 bases, leaving 22 bases between the germline ends. The germline V gene has CDR1 MNHNS and CDR2 SASEGT.

This clone was counted a single time. The V call is TRBV5-1, the J call TRBJ2-7, with TRBD1 matching over 7 bases. V lost 1 base, J lost 3 bases, and 7 bases stayed unmatched. CDR3 size: 15 residues. Looked up from germline, CDR1 is SGHRS and CDR2 is YFSETQ. The CDR3 DNA reads as TGCGCCAGCAGCTTGACACCGGGACAGAGCTACGAGCAGTACTTC. This gives the protein CASSLTPGQSYEQYF.

The chain is built from TRBV30 and TRBJ2-2; 10 nucleotides agree with TRBD2. The CDR3 extends over 17 amino acids. From germline, CDR1 is GTSNPN and CDR2 SVGIG (reference sequence). Trimming at V came to 4 bases and at J to 1 base, leaving 9 bases not matched to a gene. CDR3 in amino acids: CAWKGLAAFENTGELFF. The CDR3 DNA reads as TGTGCCTGGAAAGGACTAGCGGCGTTCGAGAACACCGGGGAGCTGTTTTTT.

The rearrangement joins TRBV2 to TRBJ2-3; 7 bases are a match to TRBD2. The CDR3 is 14 residues long. Germline lookup yields CDR1 SNHLY and CDR2 FYNNEI. With 6 bases clipped from V and 2 bases from J, the junction kept 5 bases outside the gene matches. CDR3 loop: CASSRDYNTDTQYF. CDR3 bases: TGTGCCAGCAGCCGGGACTACAACACAGATACGCAGTATTTT. Supplemented by reference TRBV2 and TRBJ2-3, the full variable domain reads EPEVTQTPSHQVTQMGQEVILRCVPISNHLYFYWYRQILGQKVEFLVSFYNNEISEKSEIFDDQFSVERPDGSNFTLKIRSTKLEDSAMYFCASSRDYNTDTQYFGPGTRLTVL.

The chain combines TRBV4-3 with TRBJ2-2; no clear D. CDR3 size: 15 residues. Looked up from germline, CDR1 is LGHNA and CDR2 is YSLEER. Trimming pared 0 bases from V and 8 bases from J, leaving 13 bases between. CDR3 nucleotides: TGCGCCAGCAGCCAAGATCACCCAAGGGTTGGGGAGCTGTTTTTT. Protein: CASSQDHPRVGELFF.

The gene calls are TRBV5-4 and TRBJ1-1, with 9 bases matching TRBD1. V lost 2 bases, J lost 12 bases, and 11 bases stayed unmatched. The length of the CDR3 is 14 residues. CDR1 is SGHNT, CDR2 YYREEE, per germline (reference sequence). CDR3 nucleotides: TGTGCCAGCAGCTTAGGCTGGGGGGACAGGGAAACTTTCTTT. Its translation: CASSLGWGDRETFF.

The chain has TRBV5-1 and TRBJ2-3; D call uncertain. The CDR3 totals 15 residues. V lost 5 bases to trimming and J lost 0 bases, with 13 bases between them. Germline CDR1 is SGHRS and CDR2 is YFSETQ. CDR3 DNA sequence: TGCGCCAGCAGTAGTCGTCCGACAAGCACAGATACGCAGTATTTT. The encoded protein is CASSSRPTSTDTQYF.

This chain connects TRBV19 to TRBJ1-5; 7 bases agree with TRBD1. From germline, CDR1 is LNHDA and CDR2 SQIVND (reference sequence). This CDR3 contains 15 residues. V was clipped by 7 bases and J by 3 bases; unmatched bases: 9. The CDR3, as DNA: TGTGCCAGTACCTTAGAAGGGACAGTCAATCAGCCCCAGCATTTT. Translation: CASTLEGTVNQPQHF.

The chain joins TRBV4-3 to TRBJ1-1; D gene ambiguous. Germline V lookup: CDR1 LGHNA, CDR2 YSLEER. CDR3 length: 15 residues. Trimming stripped 0 bases from V and 0 bases from J, with 8 bases between. The chain's CDR3 is CASSQELGMNTEAFF. In nucleotides, the CDR3 is TGCGCCAGCAGCCAAGAGCTGGGGATGAACACTGAAGCTTTCTTT.

V and J are TRBV7-6 and TRBJ2-2; 13 bases line up with TRBD2. From germline, CDR1 is SGHVS and CDR2 FNYEAQ. Trimming took 5 bases from V and 2 from J; bases not matched to a gene: 5. The CDR3 is made up of 17 amino acids. The CDR3 nucleotides are TGTGCCAGCAGCCCTACGGGACTAGCGGGAAACACCGGGGAGCTGTTTTTT. Its protein is CASSPTGLAGNTGELFF.

The rearrangement links TRBV5-4 to TRBJ2-3; 7 bases match TRBD2. V gave up 0 bases and J gave up 2 bases; unmatched junction bases: 9. This CDR3 has 17 residues. Germline lookup yields CDR1 SGHNT and CDR2 YYREEE (reference sequence). CDR3 residues: CASSLGPAGLLTDTQYF. The CDR3 DNA is TGTGCCAGCAGCTTGGGTCCAGCGGGACTCCTCACAGATACGCAGTATTTT.

This clone was counted a single time. In nucleotides, the CDR3 is TGTGCCAGCACCTTGAGGGCAGGGGACGTCCACGAGCAGTACTTC. Translated: CASTLRAGDVHEQYF. This chain joins TRBV27 and TRBJ2-7; possibly TRBD1 for D (6 bases). Germline assignment: CDR1 MNHEY and CDR2 SMNVEV (reference sequence). There are 15 residues in the CDR3. The V end lost 7 bases, the J end lost 5 bases, and 21 bases lay between the germline ends.

The J gene is TRBJ2-3, the V gene TRBV9; 11 positions agree with TRBD1. There are 16 residues in the CDR3. Losses at the gene ends were 3 bases for V and 1 base for J; bases not matched to a gene: 4. CDR1 and CDR2 (germline): SGDLS, YYNGEE. This chain's CDR3 is CASSARTGGGTDTQYF. The CDR3 DNA is TGTGCCAGCAGCGCCCGGACAGGGGGCGGCACAGATACGCAGTATTTT.

CDR3 in DNA: TGTGCCAGCAGAAAAAGCCGGGACTGGGGGCACAATGAGCAGTTCTTC. This sequence encodes CASRKSRDWGHNEQFF. The V and J genes are TRBV6-6 and TRBJ2-1; TRBD1 or TRBD2 may be the D gene (6 bases each). Per germline, CDR1 MNHNY and CDR2 SVGAGI (reference sequence). Trimming shortened V by 6 bases and J by 5 bases, and 20 bases separated the two germline ends. There are 16 residues in the CDR3.

The rearrangement joins TRBV5-1 to TRBJ2-7, with a possible D match to TRBD1 (6 bases). The ends were cut back, 4 bases at V and 4 bases at J, with 12 bases in the middle. The length of the CDR3 is 13 residues. Per the germline V gene, CDR1 is SGHRS and CDR2 is YFSETQ. CDR3 nucleotide sequence: TGCGCCAGCAGCGGGGGAACAGGGTACGAGCAGTACTTC. It encodes CASSGGTGYEQYF.

The chain uses TRBV4-1 and TRBJ2-2; tentative D call: TRBD2 (5 bases). Per the germline V gene, CDR1 is MGHRA and CDR2 is YSYEKL. This CDR3 region has 14 residues. The V gene lost 0 bases and the J gene lost 9 bases, with 11 bases spanning the gap. This CDR3 is CASSQDSRGWELFF. In DNA, the CDR3 is TGCGCCAGCAGCCAAGATAGTCGCGGGTGGGAGCTGTTTTTT.

The chain carries TRBV7-8 and TRBJ2-1; the D is unclear. CDR3 size: 15 residues. V was shortened by 6 bases and J by 3 bases, with 15 bases between the two germline ends. CDR1 and CDR2 from the germline V gene are SGHVS and FQNEAQ. Here the CDR3 reads CASSPSRVVYNEQFF. CDR3 sequence (DNA): TGTGCCAGCAGTCCGTCCCGGGTGGTCTACAATGAGCAGTTCTTC.

J is TRBJ1-5 and V is TRBV29-1; no firm D call. Germline V CDR1 and CDR2: SQVTM, ANQGSEA. This CDR3 region has 13 residues. Deletions cut 7 bases from V and 6 bases from J, with 16 bases between. This CDR3 is CSATGAWSQPQHF. The CDR3 DNA is TGCAGCGCGACGGGAGCGTGGAGTCAGCCCCAGCATTTT.